The 23 T cell receptor beta chains reported below all come from one sample, sequenced in a study of T cell changes during pregnancy in multiple sclerosis. Profiling relied on immunoSEQ multiplex PCR, and the TCRdb table lists in-frame clones only, not all of them. The sample holds tens of thousands of clones, around 94% seen once. This material consisted of CD8+ T cells from peripheral blood mononuclear cells, taken after pregnancy. The source is a female donor with multiple sclerosis, enrolled in a pregnancy study.

The chain recombines TRBV19 with TRBJ2-7, with TRBD2 identical over 10 bases. The CDR3 is 13 amino acids. CDR1 and CDR2 from the germline V gene are LNHDA and SQIVND (reference sequence). V trimming: 6 bases; J trimming: 5 bases; junction bases outside the gene matches: 4. The CDR3 nucleotides are TGTGCCAGTAGGCTAGCGGGAGCCGACGAGCAGTACTTC. Translated: CASRLAGADEQYF.

This chain joins TRBV27 and TRBJ2-7; 7 bases line up with TRBD1. The trim removed 5 bases at V and 5 bases at J, leaving 15 bases unmatched. The germline V gene has CDR1 MNHEY and CDR2 SMNVEV (reference sequence). This CDR3 is 16 amino acids long. CDR3 in amino acids: CASSPSGGEIEHEQYF. In nucleotides, the CDR3 is TGTGCCAGCAGTCCCTCAGGGGGAGAAATCGAGCACGAGCAGTACTTC.

The chain is built from TRBV4-1 and TRBJ2-1, with D possibly matching TRBD1 (5 bases). V lost 1 base to trimming and J lost 9 bases, with 10 bases between them. Germline V gene lookup returns CDR1 MGHRA and CDR2 YSYEKL. This CDR3 is 13 amino acids long. The DNA for the CDR3 is TGCGCCAGCAGCCAAGCAGGGTTTGGTGAGCAGTTCTTC. It codes for CASSQAGFGEQFF.

This chain links TRBV30 with TRBJ1-5, with 7 bases matching TRBD1. V trimming: 2 bases; J trimming: 2 bases; junction bases outside the gene matches: 3. Per germline, CDR1 GTSNPN and CDR2 SVGIG (reference sequence). This CDR3 comprises 14 residues. CDR3 sequence: CAWSYRGGNQPQHF. The CDR3 DNA sequence: TGTGCCTGGAGTTACAGGGGCGGCAATCAGCCCCAGCATTTT.

The rearrangement joins TRBV28 to TRBJ2-6; 8 bases are shared with TRBD1. This CDR3 contains 19 residues. The junction had 12 bases not matched to a gene; V was cut back by 1 base and J by 4 bases. Germline CDR1 MDHEN, CDR2 SYDVKM. CDR3 amino acids: CASSLYKRQGAPGANVLTF. The CDR3 region has the DNA TGTGCCAGCAGTTTATATAAACGGCAGGGGGCGCCGGGGGCCAACGTCCTGACTTTC.

The J gene is TRBJ2-7, the V gene TRBV2; 14 bases fit TRBD2. CDR3 length: 16 residues. CDR1 is SNHLY and CDR2 is FYNNEI in the germline V gene. With V trimmed by 6 bases and J by 4 bases, 8 bases remained unmatched. The CDR3 loop is CASSPAGLAGGYEQYF. CDR3 DNA sequence: TGTGCCAGCAGCCCGGCCGGACTAGCGGGGGGATACGAGCAGTACTTC.

Notes on this clone: The germline gene is not matched at one end of the junction; a read error may be the cause. The chain employs TRBV5-1 and TRBJ1-3, with a tentative D call TRBD1 (5 bases). Germline-derived CDR1 and CDR2 are SGHRS and YFSETQ. The CDR3 runs 15 residues. CDR3 nucleotide sequence: TGCGCCAGCAGCTACCAATTAGGACACGGGTACCCTGAAGCTTTT. This translates into CASSYQLGHGYPEAF.

This chain connects TRBV5-1 to TRBJ2-3; 8 bases match TRBD1. This CDR3 comprises 15 residues. Germline V gives CDR1 SGHRS, CDR2 YFSETQ. The junction had 6 bases not matched to a gene; V was cut back by 4 bases and J by 2 bases. CDR3 DNA sequence: TGCGCCAGCAGCAGGACAGGGTACATCACAGATACGCAGTATTTT. Its translation: CASSRTGYITDTQYF.

The chain links TRBV25-1 to TRBJ2-1; possible D gene TRBD1, 6 bases. Germline values: CDR1 MGHDK, CDR2 SYGVNS. The V and J ends lost 0 bases and 2 bases respectively, with 17 bases between them. This CDR3 is 18 amino acids long. The CDR3 DNA is TGTGCCAGCAGTGAATATAAGGGACAAAAAGCCCCCTACAATGAGCAGTTCTTC. Translation gives CASSEYKGQKAPYNEQFF.

The chain joins TRBV7-2 to TRBJ2-5; maybe TRBD2 (5 bases). V was trimmed by 5 bases and J by 1 base, leaving 14 bases between them. This CDR3 is built from 15 residues. The germline V gene encodes CDR1 SGHTA and CDR2 FQGNSA. The CDR3 nucleotides read TGTGCCAGCAGCCCCCAGAGGGATTTCCAAGAGACCCAGTACTTC. Translating gives CASSPQRDFQETQYF.

This clone has ten or more counts. The CDR3 DNA reads TGTGCCAGCAGTTCCACAGGGGGAGGAAGTGAAAAACTGTTTTTT. Amino acids: CASSSTGGGSEKLFF. This chain connects TRBV7-9 to TRBJ1-4; 8 nucleotides line up with TRBD1. Germline V CDR1 and CDR2: SEHNR, FQNEAQ (reference sequence). Losses at the gene ends were 6 bases for V and 7 bases for J; bases not matched to a gene: 10. The CDR3 covers 15 residues.

The genes are TRBV4-1 and TRBJ2-6; 7 nucleotides line up with TRBD2. The CDR3 is 18 amino acids. Germline CDR1 is MGHRA and CDR2 is YSYEKL. With 1 base clipped from V and 2 bases from J, the junction kept 8 bases outside the gene matches. The CDR3 DNA is TGCGCCAGCAGCCAAGGGCCCGGGAGGTTAGCTGGGGCCAACGTCCTGACTTTC. It codes for CASSQGPGRLAGANVLTF.

This chain uses TRBV13 with TRBJ2-5; D may be TRBD1 (6 bases). The germline V gene encodes CDR1 PRHDT and CDR2 FYEKMQ (reference sequence). This CDR3 has 13 residues. Trimming removed 3 bases at V and 3 bases at J, with 8 bases between. The CDR3 DNA follows: TGTGCCAGCAGCTTCAGGGGCAAAGAGACCCAGTACTTC. Translating gives CASSFRGKETQYF.

The rearrangement uses TRBV25-1 and TRBJ1-1; 7 nucleotides align to TRBD1. The CDR3 contains 17 residues. V was pared by 3 bases and J by 0 bases, with 10 bases of the junction left unmatched. CDR1 is MGHDK and CDR2 is SYGVNS in the germline V gene. The CDR3 region is CASSDPSGGLMNTEAFF. Written as DNA, the CDR3 is TGTGCCAGCAGTGATCCGTCAGGGGGTCTTATGAACACTGAAGCTTTCTTT.

The V and J genes are TRBV27 and TRBJ1-1; perhaps TRBD1 as D (5 bases). Per the germline V gene, CDR1 is MNHEY and CDR2 is SMNVEV (reference sequence). The CDR3 totals 16 residues. The ends were cut back, 2 bases at V and 3 bases at J, with 16 bases in the middle. DNA of the CDR3: TGTGCCAGCAGTTTAGCGGGGGAGGTAGGTTACACTGAAGCTTTCTTT. This translates into CASSLAGEVGYTEAFF.

The chain joins TRBV4-3 to TRBJ2-1; possibly TRBD2 for D (6 bases). The CDR3 spans 16 residues. Looked up from germline, CDR1 is LGHNA and CDR2 is YSLEER. Trimming removed 0 bases at V and 4 bases at J, with 13 bases between. CDR3 sequence reads: CASSQDRSSEYNEQFF. CDR3 nucleotides: TGCGCCAGCAGCCAAGATAGATCTAGCGAATACAATGAGCAGTTCTTC.

The rearrangement uses TRBV6-1 and TRBJ2-3, with 7 bases fitting TRBD2. This CDR3 is 16 amino acids long. Losses at the gene ends were 2 bases for V and 4 bases for J; bases not matched to a gene: 9. CDR1 is MNHNS, CDR2 SASEGT, per germline. The CDR3 region is CASSECPCLAADTQYF. The CDR3 DNA follows: TGTGCCAGCAGTGAATGCCCATGTCTAGCGGCAGATACGCAGTATTTT.

This clone is a singleton in its sample. The chain has TRBV28 and TRBJ2-3; D may be TRBD2 (7 bases). The V gene's germline CDR1 is MDHEN and CDR2 SYDVKM. V was clipped by 5 bases and J by 2 bases, with 17 bases between them. This CDR3 is 16 amino acids long. In DNA, the CDR3 is TGTGCCAGCAGTCCCCTCGGGGGGCTGGACACAGATACGCAGTATTTT. Translating it yields CASSPLGGLDTDTQYF.

The CDR3 nucleotides read TGTGCCAGCAGCCAGGGGGCAGATACGCAGTATTTT. The encoded protein is CASSQGADTQYF. The V gene is TRBV5-6, the J gene TRBJ2-3, with TRBD1 matching 7 bases. The CDR3 spans 12 residues. The junction had 0 bases not matched to a gene; V was cut back by 4 bases and J by 4 bases. CDR1 and CDR2 from the germline V gene are SGHDT and YYEEEE.

CDR3 sequence (DNA): TGTGCCAGCAGCTTAGCGCCAGCGGGGGAGGGTTACGAGCAGTACTTC. Translation: CASSLAPAGEGYEQYF. This chain links TRBV7-2 with TRBJ2-7; 8 positions match TRBD2. Trimming at V came to 0 bases and at J to 4 bases, leaving 8 bases not matched to a gene. The CDR3 runs to 16 residues. Germline values: CDR1 SGHTA, CDR2 FQGNSA.

This rearrangement joins TRBV6-6 to TRBJ1-3; 8 bases line up with TRBD1. V shed 6 bases and J 2 bases; nucleotides not matched to a gene: 3. The CDR3 consists of 14 residues. The germline V gene encodes CDR1 MNHNY and CDR2 SVGAGI (reference sequence). The CDR3 reads CASSETGAGNTIYF. The DNA of the CDR3 is TGTGCCAGCAGCGAGACAGGGGCTGGAAACACCATATATTTT.

The chain employs TRBV9 and TRBJ2-3; D ambiguous. Germline values: CDR1 SGDLS, CDR2 YYNGEE. Trimming removed 3 bases from V and 0 bases from J, with 11 bases in between. The CDR3 covers 15 residues. DNA of the CDR3: TGTGCCAGCAGCGAGCAGTGGCGGAGCACAGATACGCAGTATTTT. Its translation: CASSEQWRSTDTQYF.

The chain carries TRBV5-4 and TRBJ1-2; maybe TRBD1 (6 bases). Between the trimmed V and J ends, which lost 4 bases and 7 bases, there was a span of 23 bases. CDR1 is SGHNT and CDR2 is YYREEE in the germline V gene (reference sequence). This CDR3 has 16 residues. The CDR3 DNA sequence: TGTGCCAGCAGCACCGGACAGCCCCGAGAAGGTAGTGGCTACACCTTC. This translates into CASSTGQPREGSGYTF. Together with reference TRBV5-4 and TRBJ1-2, the CDR3 gives the full variable domain: ETGVTQSPTHLIKTRGQQVTLRCSSQSGHNTVSWYQQALGQGPQFIFQYYREEENGRGNFPPRFSGLQFPNYSSELNVNALELDDSALYLCASSTGQPREGSGYTFGSGTRLTVV.